The subject of this entry is one TCR beta chain. No antigen is known for it. With 0 bases removed from V and 6 bases from J, the gap between germline ends came to 16 bases. The CDR3 contains 15 residues. CDR1 and CDR2 from the germline V gene are DFQATT and SNEGSKA (reference sequence). This entry comes from a study of vaccination and CD4 T cells after COVID-19. The Oncomine TCR Beta short-read assay was applied to DNA of cultured CD4+ T cells. TCRdb passed the PCR reads through MiXCR, listing each CDR3 protein once. The sample lists around 15,000 distinct CDR3 sequences; 44% were seen once. Treatment in this sample: approximately nine-day PBMC culture with coronavirus spike peptide pools or control peptides (ViraFEST assay).

Sequencing input: CD4+ T cells from blood, cultured in vitro. The origin of this receptor is a human donor who had recovered from COVID-19. The gene calls are TRBV20-1 and TRBJ2-3; perhaps TRBD1 as D (5 bases). CDR3 in amino acids: CSARDVTEAWDTQYF. The CDR3, as DNA: TGCAGTGCTAGAGATGTGACAGAAGCTTGGGATACGCAGTATTTT.